This T cell receptor (beta chain) was found in a study of identical twins. Notes on the study in general: The abundant beta clonotypes from cord blood had fewer insertions, and memory repertoires had none of this.

CDR3 size: 16 residues. Trimming removed 5 bases from V and 8 bases from J; junction bases left unmatched: 8. This clonotype was seen ten or more times. Its matching antigen is unknown. TCRdb re-called the 5' RACE reads with MiXCR, one entry per CDR3 protein. The repertoire has some 710,000 distinct CDR3 sequences, approximately 6.1% of them found once; the top ten carry around 1.7%. The chain employs TRBV12-3 or TRBV12-4 and TRBJ2-1, with 14 positions matching TRBD2. The receptor comes from a man aged 18 to 29 in good health. The sequencing input was naive T cells sorted from blood. In DNA, the CDR3 is TGTGCCAGCAGTCCCGGACTAGCGGGAGGCCAGGATGAGCAGTTCTTC. This codes for CASSPGLAGGQDEQFF.